The text below deals with one TCR beta chain. These data originate in a study of blood T cell repertoires in COVID-19. Study in general: Donors in the United States, Italy and Spain gave samples during acute or convalescent COVID-19.

Libraries were prepared by immunoSEQ multiplex PCR; TCRdb keeps only in-frame clonotypes and omits some of them. The sample has around 280,000 clones; roughly 86% are singletons. The CDR3 runs 13 residues. Germline CDR1 and CDR2: SNHLY and FYNNEI. V was shortened by 5 bases and J by 9 bases, with 16 bases between the two germline ends. This sequence originates from a woman aged 25 to 39 with COVID-19, enrolled during active disease. This rearrangement joins TRBV2 to TRBJ2-5, with TRBD1 as a possible D gene (5 bases). Sequences were obtained from peripheral blood. In nucleotides, the CDR3 is TGTGCCAGCAGTTCCCAAACGGTAGGGGCCCAGTACTTC. Translating it yields CASSSQTVGAQYF. Combining the CDR3 with reference TRBV2 and TRBJ2-5 gives the whole variable domain EPEVTQTPSHQVTQMGQEVILRCVPISNHLYFYWYRQILGQKVEFLVSFYNNEISEKSEIFDDQFSVERPDGSNFTLKIRSTKLEDSAMYFCASSSQTVGAQYFGPGTRLLVL.